This entry lists 18 T cell receptor beta chains sequenced from one sample in a study of spatial heterogeneity in lung cancer. TCRdb independently ran MiXCR on the 5' RACE reads; one entry per CDR3 protein. This sample has about 14,000 distinct CDR3 sequences, with over 3.5% found just once. What these receptors recognize is not known. As to time point: sample taken at primary tumor resection. The study, taken as a whole, reports: Mutation tallies in tumors tracked expanded intratumoral alpha and beta TCR counts.

The input for sequencing was lung tumor tissue, taken at surgery. These receptors all stem from a female donor with early-stage non-small cell lung cancer.

This clonotype was found a few times. This chain uses TRBV18 with TRBJ1-1; maybe TRBD1 (6 bases). Germline-derived CDR1 and CDR2 are KGHSH and LQKENI. The CDR3 has 13 residues. V lost 5 bases, J lost 2 bases, and 9 bases lay in between. CDR3 nucleotide sequence: TGTGCCAGCTCAGAACAGGGTAACACTGAAGCTTTCTTT. Protein sequence: CASSEQGNTEAFF.

Relative to its sample, this clonotype is medium-sized. The chain has TRBV30 and TRBJ1-5; D is perhaps TRBD1 (5 bases). V was pared by 1 base and J by 4 bases, with 11 bases between. Per germline, CDR1 GTSNPN and CDR2 SVGIG (reference sequence). The CDR3 totals 14 residues. CDR3 in amino acids: CAWSADSINQPQHF. CDR3 nucleotides: TGTGCCTGGAGTGCCGACAGCATAAATCAGCCCCAGCATTTT.

This clonotype was seen ten or more times. The V call is TRBV9, the J call TRBJ2-7; TRBD1 matches 7 bases. The CDR3 extends over 11 amino acids. The germline V gene encodes CDR1 SGDLS and CDR2 YYNGEE. J gave up 4 bases and V 5 bases, and 0 bases lay outside the gene matches. The CDR3 sequence: CASRTGYEQYF. CDR3 bases: TGTGCCAGCAGGACAGGGTACGAGCAGTACTTC.

This clonotype came up many times. V and J are TRBV5-1 and TRBJ1-1; 7 bases fit TRBD1. V lost 4 bases to trimming and J lost 1 base; unmatched junction nucleotides: 13. The CDR3 length is 17 residues. CDR1 and CDR2 (germline): SGHRS, YFSETQ. CDR3 sequence: CASSGGQTLLRNTEAFF. The CDR3 nucleotides are TGCGCCAGCAGCGGGGGACAGACACTACTCAGGAACACTGAAGCTTTCTTT.

This clonotype was seen many times. The V call is TRBV7-9, the J call TRBJ2-1; 12 nucleotides align to TRBD2. The germline V gene encodes CDR1 SEHNR and CDR2 FQNEAQ (reference sequence). V dropped 2 bases and J dropped 13; count of bases not matched to a gene: 6. CDR3 size: 14 residues. CDR3 in DNA: TGTGCCAGCAGCTTAAACCTAGCGGGGGGGCGACAGTTCTTC. Translating gives CASSLNLAGGRQFF.

In its sample, this clonotype was seen a few times. The chain combines TRBV5-1 with TRBJ2-7; D is undetermined. The CDR3 has 15 residues. The V end was cut by 0 bases, the J end by 7 bases, with 17 bases between. The germline V gene encodes CDR1 SGHRS and CDR2 YFSETQ. The CDR3 reads CASSLESRTYGEQYF. CDR3 coding DNA: TGCGCCAGCAGCTTGGAGTCGCGAACCTACGGGGAGCAGTACTTC.

This clonotype was counted a single time. This chain links TRBV12-3 or TRBV12-4 with TRBJ2-1; TRBD1 is a possible D gene (6 bases). The CDR3 has 16 amino acids. Trimming shortened V by 6 bases and J by 0 bases, and 15 bases separated the two germline ends. CDR3 protein: CASRRPTGSSYNEQFF. The CDR3 bases are TGTGCCAGCAGACGACCTACAGGGAGCTCCTACAATGAGCAGTTCTTC.

This clonotype showed up many times. The V and J genes are TRBV6-5 and TRBJ1-1, with D possibly TRBD1 on 6 matching bases. CDR1 is MNHEY and CDR2 is SVGAGI in the germline V gene. V lost 2 bases to trimming and J lost 1 base, with 14 bases between them. The CDR3 has 16 residues. CDR3 sequence reads: CASSYAYRAGNTEAFF. For the CDR3, the DNA is TGTGCCAGCAGTTACGCATACAGGGCGGGGAACACTGAAGCTTTCTTT.

This clonotype showed up many times. V gene TRBV14 combines with J gene TRBJ1-1, with D unresolved. This CDR3 is 14 amino acids long. Trimming left V 0 bases short and J 4 bases short, with 9 bases between. The V gene's germline CDR1 is SGHDN and CDR2 FVKESK. The CDR3 DNA reads TGTGCCAGCAGCCAAGAGTGGCTCAGCACTGAAGCTTTCTTT. Translated: CASSQEWLSTEAFF.

This clonotype was seen at least ten times. This CDR3 reads CASLRTAHSNQPQHF. The CDR3 nucleotides are TGTGCCAGTTTGAGGACAGCTCATAGCAATCAGCCCCAGCATTTT. The gene calls are TRBV19 and TRBJ1-5; D is possibly TRBD1 (6 bases). Germline V lookup: CDR1 LNHDA, CDR2 SQIVND (reference sequence). Between the trimmed V and J ends, which lost 8 bases and 0 bases, there was a span of 14 bases. The CDR3 covers 15 residues.

At least ten counts were recorded for this clonotype. The chain employs TRBV5-1 and TRBJ2-1; a weak D match, TRBD1 (6 bases). V dropped 0 bases and J dropped 5 bases, with 6 bases sitting between them. The CDR3 is 13 residues long. Germline CDR1 and CDR2: SGHRS and YFSETQ. CDR3 sequence (DNA): TGCGCCAGCAGCTTGGACAGGGACAATGAGCAGTTCTTC. Its translation is CASSLDRDNEQFF.

There are many counts of this clonotype. This chain joins TRBV5-1 and TRBJ2-5; unclear D gene. CDR1 SGHRS and CDR2 YFSETQ come from the germline V gene. The CDR3 spans 11 residues. V lost 0 bases to trimming and J lost 5 bases, with 2 bases between them. The chain's CDR3 is CASSLEETQYF. As DNA, the CDR3 is TGCGCCAGCAGCTTGGAGGAGACCCAGTACTTC. The full variable domain, its missing parts supplied by reference TRBV5-1 and TRBJ2-5, is KAGVTQTPRYLIKTRGQQVTLSCSPISGHRSVSWYQQTPGQGLQFLFEYFSETQRNKGNFPGRFSGRQFSNSRSEMNVSTLELGDSALYLCASSLEETQYFGPGTRLLVL.

This clonotype was observed many times. The rearrangement joins TRBV6-6 to TRBJ2-7; D is possibly TRBD2 (6 bases). CDR1 MNHNY and CDR2 SVGAGI come from the germline V gene (reference sequence). The CDR3 runs to 14 residues. Trimming shortened V by 6 bases and J by 4 bases, and 16 bases separated the two germline ends. The CDR3: CASRRLGTGYEQYF. CDR3 bases: TGTGCCAGCAGACGCCTCGGGACTGGGTACGAGCAGTACTTC.

In its sample, this clonotype was seen a few times. This rearrangement joins TRBV20-1 to TRBJ1-1; D unresolved. The V end was cut by 0 bases, the J end by 1 base, with 9 bases between. CDR3 size: 14 residues. Germline V lookup: CDR1 DFQATT, CDR2 SNEGSKA (reference sequence). CDR3 region: CSARDGRGNTEAFF. The CDR3 DNA sequence: TGCAGTGCTAGAGACGGGAGAGGGAACACTGAAGCTTTCTTT.

This clonotype was counted between two and nine times. The chain recombines TRBV19 with TRBJ1-1; 9 bases line up with TRBD1. The CDR3 covers 16 residues. V dropped 3 bases and J dropped 3; count of bases not matched to a gene: 8. CDR1 LNHDA and CDR2 SQIVND come from the germline V gene (reference sequence). CDR3 coding DNA: TGTGCCAGTAGTATGGGACAGGGTATTAGGGACACTGAAGCTTTCTTT. Encoded protein: CASSMGQGIRDTEAFF.

This clonotype was recorded many times. The chain couples TRBV19 to TRBJ1-2; no definite D call. V lost 1 base to trimming and J lost 2 bases, with 11 bases between them. The CDR3 covers 15 residues. Germline V gene sequence: CDR1 LNHDA, CDR2 SQIVND (reference sequence). The CDR3: CASSIALHTNYGYTF. CDR3 coding DNA: TGTGCCAGTAGTATAGCTCTGCACACCAACTATGGCTACACCTTC.

This clonotype was recorded many times. The V and J genes are TRBV4-1 and TRBJ1-1, with D tentatively TRBD1 (5 bases). The germline V and J ends were trimmed by 2 bases and 0 bases, with 10 bases remaining between them. The CDR3 runs 15 residues. Germline assignment: CDR1 MGHRA and CDR2 YSYEKL. CDR3 sequence reads: CASSQTGTVNTEAFF. CDR3 in DNA: TGCGCCAGCAGCCAAACCGGGACGGTGAACACTGAAGCTTTCTTT.

This clonotype came up many times. The chain couples TRBV6-2 or TRBV6-3 to TRBJ2-7, with 8 bases aligning to TRBD2. This CDR3 is built from 13 residues. The germline V gene has CDR1 MNHEY and CDR2 SVGEGT. The V and J ends lost 8 bases and 6 bases, in that order; junction bases with no gene match: 9. The CDR3: CASRAGGLPEQYF. The CDR3 DNA reads TGTGCCAGCCGCGCGGGGGGACTCCCCGAGCAGTACTTC.